Following are 23 T cell receptor beta chains from one sample sequenced in a study of early T cells in non-severe SARS-CoV-2 infection. Each CDR3 protein is one row after TCRdb ran MiXCR on the 5' RACE reads. The sample records under 45,000 distinct CDR3 sequences, approximately 11% being singletons. Sequencing used whole blood. The receptors originated from an adult who was a healthcare worker with PCR-confirmed SARS-CoV-2 infection or an uninfected control (not recorded which).

By share, this clonotype counts as medium-sized (0.01 to 0.1%). The genes are TRBV11-3 and TRBJ1-4, with D unresolved. The CDR3 loop spans 22 amino acids. V was pared by 0 bases and J by 8 bases, with 34 bases between. CDR1 SGHNT and CDR2 YENEEA come from the germline V gene. This CDR3 reads CASSLDLFRLTQQDGMTEKLFF. As DNA, the CDR3 is TGTGCCAGCAGCTTAGATTTGTTCCGACTCACGCAGCAGGATGGAATGACGGAAAAACTGTTTTTT.

Details on this clonotype: This could be a read error, since a much larger clone is one nucleotide away. The rearrangement uses TRBV19 and TRBJ2-7; possible D gene TRBD1, 6 bases. This CDR3 has 11 residues. Germline V CDR1 and CDR2: LNHDA, SQIVND (reference sequence). Here the CDR3 reads CASYTGTEQNF. In nucleotides, the CDR3 is TGTGCCAGTTACACAGGGACCGAGCAGAACTTC.

The chain carries TRBV7-2 and TRBJ2-1; TRBD2 matches at 10 bases. V was clipped by 7 bases and J by 2 bases; unmatched bases: 5. This CDR3 comprises 15 residues. Per the germline V gene, CDR1 is SGHTA and CDR2 is FQGNSA. Written as DNA, the CDR3 is TGTGCCAGCAAGCTGCTAGCGGGGGCCTACAATGAGCAGTTCTTC. This sequence encodes CASKLLAGAYNEQFF.

This clonotype was observed a single time. The chain links TRBV5-1 to TRBJ1-1; D not resolved. V was cut by 0 bases and J by 4 bases, with 16 bases left in between. The CDR3 is 16 amino acids. Germline lookup yields CDR1 SGHRS and CDR2 YFSETQ. CDR3 coding DNA: TGCGCCAGCAGCTTGGTTATCTACCCATCGGGCACTGAAGCTTTCTTT. Protein: CASSLVIYPSGTEAFF.

The chain has TRBV3-1 and TRBJ2-7; weak D call: TRBD2 (5 bases). Trimming pared 5 bases from V and 3 bases from J, leaving 14 bases between. The CDR3 loop spans 14 amino acids. Germline CDR1 reads LGHDT; CDR2 reads YNNKEL (reference sequence). The CDR3 bases are TGTGCCAGCAGCGGACTTCCAAATCTCTACGAGCAGTACTTC. Protein product: CASSGLPNLYEQYF.

The sample holds many counts of this clonotype. The CDR3 sequence: CASSLDGSINEQFF. The CDR3 nucleotides read TGTGCCAGCAGCTTAGATGGTAGCATCAATGAGCAGTTCTTC. The gene calls are TRBV11-3 and TRBJ2-1; D is undetermined. The germline V gene encodes CDR1 SGHNT and CDR2 YENEEA. Deletions cut 0 bases from V and 6 bases from J, with 9 bases between. The CDR3 consists of 14 residues.

This clonotype came up many times. The chain employs TRBV12-3 or TRBV12-4 and TRBJ1-1; perhaps TRBD1 as D (6 bases). Trimming took off 3 bases at V and 5 bases at J, with 10 bases between the two ends. This CDR3 has 13 amino acids. The DNA for the CDR3 is TGTGCCAGCAGTTTCAGGGGAGGGACTGAAGCTTTCTTT. Translation gives CASSFRGGTEAFF.

This clonotype was observed many times. V and J are TRBV27 and TRBJ2-7; weak D call: TRBD1 (6 bases). Germline V lookup: CDR1 MNHEY, CDR2 SMNVEV (reference sequence). The CDR3 extends over 16 amino acids. Trimming pared 2 bases from V and 0 bases from J, leaving 14 bases between. The CDR3, as DNA: TGTGCCAGCAGTTTAATCGGGCAGGGGAACTCCTACGAGCAGTACTTC. This gives the protein CASSLIGQGNSYEQYF.

This chain uses TRBV7-2 with TRBJ2-3, with 9 bases aligning to TRBD1. Germline V gene data show CDR1 as SGHTA and CDR2 as FQGNSA. The trim removed 3 bases at V and 4 bases at J, leaving 5 bases unmatched. This CDR3 is built from 15 residues. The CDR3 nucleotides read TGTGCCAGCAGCTTGGGGACAGGGTACGCAGATACGCAGTATTTT. Its translation: CASSLGTGYADTQYF.

This clonotype was seen a few times. The J gene is TRBJ2-1, the V gene TRBV29-1; tentatively, D is TRBD2 (6 bases). The V gene's germline CDR1 is SQVTM and CDR2 ANQGSEA. There are 12 residues in the CDR3. Trimming removed 8 bases at V and 6 bases at J, with 14 bases between. The CDR3 sequence is CSPQGLRNEQFF. The DNA for the CDR3 is TGCAGCCCCCAGGGACTCCGCAATGAGCAGTTCTTC.

About this clonotype: The conserved closing phenylalanine or tryptophan is absent in this CDR3, likely reflecting a read error. The V gene is TRBV4-2, the J gene TRBJ2-5, with 9 bases that match TRBD1. Germline CDR1 LGHNA, CDR2 YNFKEQ. This CDR3 comprises 16 residues. V lost 6 bases to trimming and J lost 0 bases; unmatched junction nucleotides: 8. The CDR3 DNA sequence: TGTGCCAGCAGTGGGACAGGGTCGGTAAACCAAGAGACCCAGTACTCC. Translation: CASSGTGSVNQETQYS.

The sample holds a few counts of this clonotype. The chain uses TRBV18 and TRBJ2-7; D gene uncertain. Germline CDR1 is KGHSH and CDR2 is LQKENI. This CDR3 spans 13 amino acids. V dropped 4 bases and J dropped 6 bases, with 13 bases sitting between them. The CDR3 bases are TGTGCCAGCTCACAGGACGAGAGAGGCGAGCAGTACTTC. Protein product: CASSQDERGEQYF.

The CDR3 DNA reads as TGTGCCAGCAGTGAAGTAGGGGAAAACCAGCCCCAGCATTTT. It translates to CASSEVGENQPQHF. V is TRBV25-1 and J is TRBJ1-5, with D tentatively TRBD1 (5 bases). Per the germline V gene, CDR1 is MGHDK and CDR2 is SYGVNS. This CDR3 is built from 14 residues. The V gene lost 2 bases and the J gene lost 7 bases, with 12 bases spanning the gap.

Note on this clonotype: A read error is possible here, since a much larger clone lies one base away. V and J are TRBV30 and TRBJ2-1; 7 positions agree with TRBD1. CDR1 and CDR2 (germline): GTSNPN, SVGIG (reference sequence). The CDR3 spans 13 residues. CDR3 sequence (DNA): TGTGCCTGGGGTAACAGGGGTTACAATGGGCAGTTCTTC. This translates into CAWGNRGYNGQFF.

This clonotype has a count of ten or more. The V gene is TRBV6-6, the J gene TRBJ2-7; 11 bases line up with TRBD2. V gave up 6 bases and J gave up 4 bases; unmatched junction bases: 11. This CDR3 has 16 residues. Germline CDR1 and CDR2: MNHNY and SVGAGI (reference sequence). The CDR3 nucleotides read TGTGCCAGCAGCCCAGGCCTAGCGGGGGGTCAATACGAGCAGTACTTC. Amino acid sequence: CASSPGLAGGQYEQYF.

This chain joins TRBV25-1 and TRBJ1-2, with 7 bases fitting TRBD1. Looked up from germline, CDR1 is MGHDK and CDR2 is SYGVNS. The V segment lost 6 bases and the J segment 4 bases; nucleotides outside the gene matches: 5. CDR3 size: 13 residues. CDR3 in DNA: TGTGCCAGCAGCGAAGGGACAGTCTATGGCTACACCTTC. This gives the protein CASSEGTVYGYTF.

Remarks on this clonotype: This sequence may be a read error, since a much larger clone differs from it by one base. This likely comes from a read error, as the CDR3 has no conserved phenylalanine or tryptophan at its end. The V call is TRBV12-3 or TRBV12-4, the J call TRBJ1-4; D unresolved. This CDR3 region has 11 residues. Trimming removed 6 bases from V and 7 bases from J, with 6 bases in between. CDR3 in DNA: TGTGCCAGCAGCCAATTTGAAAAACTGTTTTTA. It specifies CASSQFEKLFL.

This clonotype was detected a few times. The chain has TRBV19 and TRBJ2-2; 7 nucleotides agree with TRBD1. There are 15 residues in the CDR3. Trimming cost V 6 bases and J 6 bases; bases outside gene matches: 10. The V gene's germline CDR1 is LNHDA and CDR2 SQIVND (reference sequence). The CDR3 reads CASRTNRGVSGELFF. The CDR3 bases are TGTGCCAGTAGGACCAACAGGGGAGTCTCCGGGGAGCTGTTTTTT.

This clonotype has ten or more counts. The rearrangement uses TRBV12-5 and TRBJ2-4; a weak D match, TRBD1 (6 bases). V gave up 0 bases and J gave up 1 base, with 7 bases separating them. The CDR3 runs to 15 residues. Per germline, CDR1 LGHNT and CDR2 FRNRAP. The CDR3 DNA sequence: TGTGCTAGTGGTTTGGTAAGGGGGGCCAAAAACATTCAGTACTTC. It translates to CASGLVRGAKNIQYF.

This clonotype has just a few counts. The CDR3 DNA reads TGTGCCATTGGGGACAGCTCCTACAATGAGCAGTTCTTC. Its protein is CAIGDSSYNEQFF. V usage is TRBV10-3 and J usage is TRBJ2-1; TRBD1 aligns across 7 bases. CDR3 length equals 13 residues. The V segment lost 9 bases and the J segment 0 bases; nucleotides outside the gene matches: 2. Germline lookup yields CDR1 ENHRY and CDR2 SYGVKD.

The chain recombines TRBV4-3 with TRBJ2-1, with 8 bases fitting TRBD1. CDR3 size: 15 residues. V lost 6 bases, J lost 3 bases, and 7 bases stayed unmatched. Germline assignment: CDR1 LGHNA and CDR2 YSLEER. The CDR3 bases are TGCGCCAGCAGTCCAGACAGGGGCCACTACAATGAGCAGTTCTTC. Its protein product is CASSPDRGHYNEQFF.

This clonotype occurred a few times. The V gene is TRBV18, the J gene TRBJ1-4; the match to TRBD1 covers 9 bases. Germline CDR1 and CDR2: KGHSH and LQKENI. The CDR3 totals 15 residues. V lost 0 bases to trimming and J lost 7 bases; unmatched junction nucleotides: 3. The CDR3, as DNA: TGTGCCAGCTCACCACCGGGACAGGGAGTTGAAAAACTGTTTTTT. It translates to CASSPPGQGVEKLFF.

This clonotype was counted ten times or more. This rearrangement joins TRBV19 to TRBJ1-2, with D unclear. Germline V gene lookup returns CDR1 LNHDA and CDR2 SQIVND (reference sequence). The ends were cut back, 6 bases at V and 2 bases at J, with 10 bases in the middle. The CDR3 contains 13 residues. The CDR3, as DNA: TGTGCCAGTAGGGCTGACACAAACTATGGCTACACCTTC. Protein: CASRADTNYGYTF.